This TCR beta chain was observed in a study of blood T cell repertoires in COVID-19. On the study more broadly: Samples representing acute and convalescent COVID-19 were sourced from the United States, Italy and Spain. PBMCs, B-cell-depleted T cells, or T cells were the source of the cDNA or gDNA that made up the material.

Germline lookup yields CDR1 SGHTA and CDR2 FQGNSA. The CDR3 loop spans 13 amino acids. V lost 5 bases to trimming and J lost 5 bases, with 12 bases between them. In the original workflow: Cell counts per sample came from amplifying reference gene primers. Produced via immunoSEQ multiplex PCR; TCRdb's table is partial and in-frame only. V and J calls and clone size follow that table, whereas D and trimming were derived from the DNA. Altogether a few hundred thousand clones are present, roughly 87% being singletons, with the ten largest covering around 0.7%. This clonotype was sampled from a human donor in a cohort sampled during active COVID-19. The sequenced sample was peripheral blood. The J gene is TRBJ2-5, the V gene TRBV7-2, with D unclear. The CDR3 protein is CASSQGVRETQYF. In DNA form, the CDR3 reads TGTGCCAGCAGCCAAGGAGTCCGGGAGACCCAGTACTTC.